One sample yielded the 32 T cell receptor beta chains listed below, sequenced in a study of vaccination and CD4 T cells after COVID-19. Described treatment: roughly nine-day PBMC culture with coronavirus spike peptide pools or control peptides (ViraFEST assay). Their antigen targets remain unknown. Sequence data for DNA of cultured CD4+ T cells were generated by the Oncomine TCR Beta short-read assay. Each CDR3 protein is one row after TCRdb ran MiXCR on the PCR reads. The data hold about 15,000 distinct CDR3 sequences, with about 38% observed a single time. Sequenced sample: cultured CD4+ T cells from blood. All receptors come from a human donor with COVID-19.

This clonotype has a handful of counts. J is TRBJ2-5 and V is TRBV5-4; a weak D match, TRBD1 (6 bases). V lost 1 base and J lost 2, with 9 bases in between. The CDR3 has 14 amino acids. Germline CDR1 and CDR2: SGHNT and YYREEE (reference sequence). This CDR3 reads CASSLQGQQETQYF. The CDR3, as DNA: TGTGCCAGCAGCTTGCAGGGGCAACAAGAGACCCAGTACTTC. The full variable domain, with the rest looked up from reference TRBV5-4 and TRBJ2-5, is ETGVTQSPTHLIKTRGQQVTLRCSSQSGHNTVSWYQQALGQGPQFIFQYYREEENGRGNFPPRFSGLQFPNYSSELNVNALELDDSALYLCASSLQGQQETQYFGPGTRLLVL.

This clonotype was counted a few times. CDR3 protein: CAWSVLQGRYGYTF. For the CDR3, the DNA is TGTGCCTGGAGTGTACTTCAGGGCCGCTATGGCTACACCTTC. The genes are TRBV30 and TRBJ1-2; possibly TRBD1 for D (5 bases). Deletions cut 0 bases from V and 4 bases from J, with 12 bases between. This CDR3 is built from 14 residues. CDR1 is GTSNPN and CDR2 is SVGIG in the germline V gene (reference sequence). Looking up the rest from reference TRBV30 and TRBJ1-2 gives the full variable domain: SQTIHQWPATLVQPVGSPLSLECTVEGTSNPNLYWYRQAAGRGLQLLFYSVGIGQISSEVPQNLSASRPQDRQFILSSKKLLLSDSGFYLCAWSVLQGRYGYTFGSGTRLTVV.

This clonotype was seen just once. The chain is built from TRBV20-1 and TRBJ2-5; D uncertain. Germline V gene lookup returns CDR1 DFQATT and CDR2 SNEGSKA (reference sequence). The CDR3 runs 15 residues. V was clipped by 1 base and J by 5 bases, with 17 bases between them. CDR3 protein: CSARVQPGPEETQYF. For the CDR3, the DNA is TGCAGTGCTAGAGTACAACCGGGTCCGGAGGAGACCCAGTACTTC.

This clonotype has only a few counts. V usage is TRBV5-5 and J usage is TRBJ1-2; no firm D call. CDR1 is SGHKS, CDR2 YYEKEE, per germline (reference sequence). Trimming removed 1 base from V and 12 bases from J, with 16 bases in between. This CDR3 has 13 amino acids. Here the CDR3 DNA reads TGTGCCAGCAGCTTGTTTGGGCCCTCCTTAGACACCTTC. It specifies CASSLFGPSLDTF.

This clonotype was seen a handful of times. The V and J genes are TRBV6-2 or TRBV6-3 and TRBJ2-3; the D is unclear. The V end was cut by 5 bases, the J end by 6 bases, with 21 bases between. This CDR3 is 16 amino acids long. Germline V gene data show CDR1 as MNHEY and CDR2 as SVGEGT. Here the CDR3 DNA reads TGTGCCAGCAGTCCGCCCGTCCCACAAGGCCCCGATACGCAGTATTTT. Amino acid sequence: CASSPPVPQGPDTQYF.

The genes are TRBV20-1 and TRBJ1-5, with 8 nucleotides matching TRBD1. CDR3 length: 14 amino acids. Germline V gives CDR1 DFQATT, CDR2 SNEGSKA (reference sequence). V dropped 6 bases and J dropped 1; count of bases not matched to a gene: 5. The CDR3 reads CSARTGLSNQPQHF. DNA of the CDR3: TGCAGTGCCAGGACAGGGTTAAGCAATCAGCCCCAGCATTTT.

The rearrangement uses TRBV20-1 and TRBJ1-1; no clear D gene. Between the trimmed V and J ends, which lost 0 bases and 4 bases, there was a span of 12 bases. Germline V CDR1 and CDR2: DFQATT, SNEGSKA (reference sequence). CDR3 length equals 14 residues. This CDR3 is CSARDSRGFTEAFF. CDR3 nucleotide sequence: TGCAGTGCTAGAGATTCCCGAGGGTTCACTGAAGCTTTCTTT.

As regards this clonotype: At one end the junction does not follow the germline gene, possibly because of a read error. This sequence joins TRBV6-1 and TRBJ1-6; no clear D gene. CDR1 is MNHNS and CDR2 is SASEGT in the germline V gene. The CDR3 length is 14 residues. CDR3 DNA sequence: TGTGCCAGCAGGGAAGTCTCGGATAATTCACCCCTCCACTTT. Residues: CASREVSDNSPLHF.

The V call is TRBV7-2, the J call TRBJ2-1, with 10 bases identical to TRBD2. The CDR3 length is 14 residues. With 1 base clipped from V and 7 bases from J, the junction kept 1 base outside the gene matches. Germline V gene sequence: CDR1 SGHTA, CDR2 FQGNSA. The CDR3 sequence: CASSLEGLANEQFF. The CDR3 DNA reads TGTGCCAGCAGCTTAGAGGGACTAGCGAATGAGCAGTTCTTC.

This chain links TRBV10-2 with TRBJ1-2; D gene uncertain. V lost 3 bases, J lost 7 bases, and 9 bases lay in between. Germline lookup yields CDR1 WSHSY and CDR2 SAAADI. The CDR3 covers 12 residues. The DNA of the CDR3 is TGCGCCAGCAGTGAAACCTTCATTGGCTACACCTTC. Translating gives CASSETFIGYTF.

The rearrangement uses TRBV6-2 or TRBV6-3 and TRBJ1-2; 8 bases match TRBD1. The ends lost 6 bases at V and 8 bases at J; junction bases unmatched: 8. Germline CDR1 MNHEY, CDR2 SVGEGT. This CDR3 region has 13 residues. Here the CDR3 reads CASSSDRAGGYTF. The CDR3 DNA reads TGTGCCAGCAGCTCGGACAGGGCCGGCGGCTACACCTTC.

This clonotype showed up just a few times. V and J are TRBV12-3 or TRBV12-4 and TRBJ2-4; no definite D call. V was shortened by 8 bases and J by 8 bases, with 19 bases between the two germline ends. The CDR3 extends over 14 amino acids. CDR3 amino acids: CASGLQGLVDIQYF. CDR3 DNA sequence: TGTGCCAGCGGGCTCCAAGGGCTTGTCGACATTCAGTACTTC.

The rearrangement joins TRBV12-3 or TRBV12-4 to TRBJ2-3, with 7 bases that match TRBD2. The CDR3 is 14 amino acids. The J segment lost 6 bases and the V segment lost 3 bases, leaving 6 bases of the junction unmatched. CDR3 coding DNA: TGTGCCAGCAGTTTGACGGGGGGATCTGATACGCAGTATTTT. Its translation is CASSLTGGSDTQYF.

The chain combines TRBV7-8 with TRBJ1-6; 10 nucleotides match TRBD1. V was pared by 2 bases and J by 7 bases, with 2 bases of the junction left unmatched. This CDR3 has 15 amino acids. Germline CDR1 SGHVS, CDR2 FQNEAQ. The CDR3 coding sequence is TGTGCCAGCAGCTTACCGGGACAGGGGAATTCACCCCTCCACTTT. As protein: CASSLPGQGNSPLHF.

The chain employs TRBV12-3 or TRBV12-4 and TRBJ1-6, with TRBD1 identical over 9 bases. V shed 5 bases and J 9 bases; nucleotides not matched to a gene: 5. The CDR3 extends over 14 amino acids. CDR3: CASSVTGGVSPLHF. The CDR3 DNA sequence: TGTGCCAGCAGTGTGACAGGGGGGGTTTCACCCCTCCACTTT.

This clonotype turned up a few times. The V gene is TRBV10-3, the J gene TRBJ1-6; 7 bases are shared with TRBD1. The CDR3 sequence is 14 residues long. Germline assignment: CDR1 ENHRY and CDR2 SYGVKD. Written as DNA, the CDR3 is TGTGCTTCGAAAGCTGTGACAGGGATCTCACCCCTCCACTTT. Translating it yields CASKAVTGISPLHF.

CDR3 DNA sequence: TGTGCCAGCAGCTACCCTCCGGCCTCACCCCTCCACTTT. Its protein is CASSYPPASPLHF. V usage is TRBV7-2 and J usage is TRBJ1-6; D is ambiguous. Trimming removed 4 bases from V and 10 bases from J, with 11 bases in between. Germline V gene sequence: CDR1 SGHTA, CDR2 FQGNSA. This CDR3 region has 13 residues. Variable domain in full (rest from reference TRBV7-2 and TRBJ1-6): GAGVSQSPSNKVTEKGKDVELRCDPISGHTALYWYRQSLGQGLEFLIYFQGNSAPDKSGLPSDRFSAERTGGSVSTLTIQRTQQEDSAVYLCASSYPPASPLHFGNGTRLTVT.

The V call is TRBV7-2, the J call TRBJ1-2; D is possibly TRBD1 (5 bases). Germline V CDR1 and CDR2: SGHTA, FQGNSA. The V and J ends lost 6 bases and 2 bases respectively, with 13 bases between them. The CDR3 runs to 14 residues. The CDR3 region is CASSWDRSNYGYTF. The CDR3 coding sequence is TGTGCCAGCAGTTGGGACCGGTCAAACTATGGCTACACCTTC.

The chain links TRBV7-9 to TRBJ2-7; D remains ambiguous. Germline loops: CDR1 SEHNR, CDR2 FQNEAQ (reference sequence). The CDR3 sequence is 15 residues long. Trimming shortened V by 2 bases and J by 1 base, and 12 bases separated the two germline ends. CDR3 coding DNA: TGTGCCAGCAGCTTATTTGGTTCTGAGTCCTACGAGCAGTACTTC. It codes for CASSLFGSESYEQYF.

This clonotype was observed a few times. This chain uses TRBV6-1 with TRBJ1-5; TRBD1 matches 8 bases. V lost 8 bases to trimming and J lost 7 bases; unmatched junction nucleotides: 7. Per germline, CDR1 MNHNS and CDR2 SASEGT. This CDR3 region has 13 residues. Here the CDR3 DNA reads TGTGCCAGCGGACGAACAGGGGGACAGCCCCAGCATTTT. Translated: CASGRTGGQPQHF.

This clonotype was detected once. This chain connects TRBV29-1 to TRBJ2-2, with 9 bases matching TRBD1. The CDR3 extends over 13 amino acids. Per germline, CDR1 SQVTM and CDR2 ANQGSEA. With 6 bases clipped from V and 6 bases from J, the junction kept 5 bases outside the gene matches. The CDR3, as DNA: TGCAGCGTAGGGACAGGGTTCTCCGGGGAGCTGTTTTTT. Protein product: CSVGTGFSGELFF.

The CDR3 nucleotides read TGCAGTGCTAGCGCAGTTGCTCGAGAGACCCAGTACTTC. Translation gives CSASAVARETQYF. The chain employs TRBV20-1 and TRBJ2-5; no clear D gene. Looked up from germline, CDR1 is DFQATT and CDR2 is SNEGSKA (reference sequence). There are 13 residues in the CDR3. V lost 3 bases to trimming and J lost 4 bases, with 12 bases between them.

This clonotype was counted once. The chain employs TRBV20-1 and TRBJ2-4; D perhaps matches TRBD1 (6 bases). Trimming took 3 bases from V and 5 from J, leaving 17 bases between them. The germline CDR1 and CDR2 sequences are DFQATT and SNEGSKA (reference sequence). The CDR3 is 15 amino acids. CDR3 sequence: CSASMKQGRENIQYF. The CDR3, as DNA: TGCAGTGCTAGCATGAAACAGGGTCGCGAAAACATTCAGTACTTC.

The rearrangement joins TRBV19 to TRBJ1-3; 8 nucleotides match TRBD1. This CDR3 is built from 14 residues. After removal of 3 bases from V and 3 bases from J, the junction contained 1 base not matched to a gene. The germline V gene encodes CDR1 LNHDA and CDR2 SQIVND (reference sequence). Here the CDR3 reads CASSIGQGGNTIYF. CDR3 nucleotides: TGTGCCAGTAGTATCGGACAGGGTGGAAACACCATATATTTT.

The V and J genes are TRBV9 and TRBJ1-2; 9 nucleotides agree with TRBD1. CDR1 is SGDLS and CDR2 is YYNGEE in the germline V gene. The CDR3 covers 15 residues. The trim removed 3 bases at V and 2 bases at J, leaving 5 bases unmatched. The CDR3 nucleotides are TGTGCCAGCAGCGCGGGACAGGGACTAAACTATGGCTACACCTTC. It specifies CASSAGQGLNYGYTF.

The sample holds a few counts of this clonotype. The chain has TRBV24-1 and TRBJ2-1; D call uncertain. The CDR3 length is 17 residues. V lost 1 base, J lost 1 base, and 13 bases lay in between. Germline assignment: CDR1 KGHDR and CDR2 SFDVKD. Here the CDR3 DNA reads TGTGCCACCAGTGATTTAGGTGGGCAAGGTTCCTACAATGAGCAGTTCTTC. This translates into CATSDLGGQGSYNEQFF.

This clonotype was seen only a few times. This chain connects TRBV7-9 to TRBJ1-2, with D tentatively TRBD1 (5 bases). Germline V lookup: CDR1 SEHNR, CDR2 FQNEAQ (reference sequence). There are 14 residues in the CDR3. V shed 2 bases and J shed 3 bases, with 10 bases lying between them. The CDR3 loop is CASSLSVGDYGYTF. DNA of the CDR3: TGTGCCAGCAGCTTATCTGTAGGGGACTATGGCTACACCTTC.

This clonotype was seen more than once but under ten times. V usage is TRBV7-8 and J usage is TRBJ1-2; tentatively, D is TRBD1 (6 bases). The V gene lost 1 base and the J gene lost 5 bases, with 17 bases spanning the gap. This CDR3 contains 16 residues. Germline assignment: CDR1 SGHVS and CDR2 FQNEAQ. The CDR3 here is CASSLVSGQSLYGYTF. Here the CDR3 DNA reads TGTGCCAGCAGCTTAGTATCCGGACAGTCTCTATATGGCTACACCTTC.

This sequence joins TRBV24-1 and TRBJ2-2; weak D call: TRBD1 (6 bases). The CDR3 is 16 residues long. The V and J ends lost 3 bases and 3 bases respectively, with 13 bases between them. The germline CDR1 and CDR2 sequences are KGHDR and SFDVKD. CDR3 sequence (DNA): TGTGCCACCAGTGATGCTACAGGGTTCGACACCGGGGAGCTGTTTTTT. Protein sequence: CATSDATGFDTGELFF.

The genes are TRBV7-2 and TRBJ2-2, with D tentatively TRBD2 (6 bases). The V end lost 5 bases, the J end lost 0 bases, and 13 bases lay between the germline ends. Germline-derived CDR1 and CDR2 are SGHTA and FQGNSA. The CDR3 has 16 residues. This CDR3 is CASSPGLAANTGELFF. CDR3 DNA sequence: TGTGCCAGCAGCCCGGGACTTGCGGCGAACACCGGGGAGCTGTTTTTT.

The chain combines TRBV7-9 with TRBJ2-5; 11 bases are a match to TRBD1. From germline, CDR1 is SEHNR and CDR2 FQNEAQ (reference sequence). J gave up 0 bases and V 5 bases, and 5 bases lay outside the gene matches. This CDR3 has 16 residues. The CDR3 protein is CASSPWTGGDQETQYF. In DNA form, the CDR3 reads TGTGCCAGCAGCCCTTGGACAGGGGGCGACCAAGAGACCCAGTACTTC.

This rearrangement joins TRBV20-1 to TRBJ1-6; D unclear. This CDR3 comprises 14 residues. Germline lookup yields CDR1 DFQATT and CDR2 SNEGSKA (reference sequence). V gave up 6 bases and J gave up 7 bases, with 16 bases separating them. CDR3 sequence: CSAGEGLQNSPLHF. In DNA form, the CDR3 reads TGCAGTGCCGGGGAGGGCCTCCAAAATTCACCCCTCCACTTT.